Listed below are T cell receptor beta chains from one sample, sequenced in a study of molecular identifiers for immune sequencing clone quantification. TCRdb reprocessed the PCR reads via MiXCR and lists one record per CDR3 protein. This table has 88,000 or so distinct CDR3 sequences, 21% appearing once. The sequencing input was naive CD8+ T cells from blood, with Jurkat cell RNA spiked in. These receptors all come from a human donor in good health. Some libraries in this study had Jurkat cell RNA spiked in. Each CDR3 is given without its conserved first and last residue. D genes are given only for firm matches. Clone size is given for some rows only: seen once, a few or many times, or a class if the clone is expanded.

many,-,TRBJ2-3,TRBV6-2/TRBV6-3,ASSYLRGVASDTQY
many,-,TRBJ2-3,TRBV7-6,ASSSSGFASTDTQY
many,TRBD2,TRBJ2-3,TRBV4-2,ASSQEGTSGRSTDTQY
few,TRBD2,TRBJ2-1,TRBV29-1,SFGLAEPYNEQF
-,-,TRBJ1-3,TRBV5-5,ASSVDSEQPGNTIY
many,-,TRBJ2-7,TRBV7-2,ASSPVRTVYYEQY
-,-,TRBJ2-3,TRBV19,ASRTGRDTQY
-,-,TRBJ2-4,TRBV28,ELWGAWTENIQY
many,-,TRBJ1-5,TRBV2,ASSEWGNQPQH
-,-,TRBJ2-7,TRBV7-9,ASSPTGLEQY
many,TRBD1,TRBJ1-2,TRBV29-1,SVEEVQGADGYT
many,-,TRBJ2-7,TRBV20-1,SARAGDRSYEQY
few,-,TRBJ1-1,TRBV29-1,SVEIGWNTEAF
-,-,TRBJ2-7,TRBV20-1,SARDLGLSEGTSYEQY
many,TRBD2,TRBJ2-5,TRBV20-1,SAREKREGRYQETQY
-,-,TRBJ2-7,TRBV5-1,ASSLGTNYEQY
many,-,TRBJ2-5,TRBV2,ASSERTVIGETQY
many,-,TRBJ2-7,TRBV27,ASSFGTPTYEQY
many,TRBD1,TRBJ1-2,TRBV20-1,SASTGDLYYGYT
-,-,TRBJ2-3,TRBV27,ASSRHGYRVVTDTQY
many,TRBD1,TRBJ2-7,TRBV4-3,ASSQDSGTGASGEQY
many,TRBD1,TRBJ2-7,TRBV29-1,SVSSGRGPNEQY
many,-,TRBJ1-5,TRBV7-9,ASSSLAPGDTLYSNQPQH
few,TRBD2,TRBJ2-3,TRBV12-3/TRBV12-4,ASSLGWGGADTQY
many,-,TRBJ1-1,TRBV5-6,ASSLGVTEAF
-,TRBD2,TRBJ2-5,TRBV9,ASSVGSLGLAGIETQY
few,-,TRBJ2-3,TRBV28,ASSTPRSRNTDTQY
-,TRBD2,TRBJ2-7,TRBV2,ASSGGGAPVLYEQY
-,TRBD2,TRBJ2-3,TRBV29-1,SVDILAGGTDTQY
-,-,TRBJ2-7,TRBV4-1,ASSQYQNSYEQY
-,-,TRBJ2-1,TRBV30,AGSPGSRPEQF
-,TRBD1,TRBJ2-7,TRBV7-9,ASSLANRGLYEQY
few,TRBD2,TRBJ2-7,TRBV12-3/TRBV12-4,ASSSLALAGNYEQY
-,-,TRBJ2-7,TRBV4-2,ASSQEGRLYEQY
many,TRBD2,TRBJ2-3,TRBV27,ASSARTSGGTDTQY
many,-,TRBJ2-1,TRBV7-9,ASSLGFGEQF
many,TRBD1,TRBJ2-7,TRBV7-9,ASSLGQGIVDEQY